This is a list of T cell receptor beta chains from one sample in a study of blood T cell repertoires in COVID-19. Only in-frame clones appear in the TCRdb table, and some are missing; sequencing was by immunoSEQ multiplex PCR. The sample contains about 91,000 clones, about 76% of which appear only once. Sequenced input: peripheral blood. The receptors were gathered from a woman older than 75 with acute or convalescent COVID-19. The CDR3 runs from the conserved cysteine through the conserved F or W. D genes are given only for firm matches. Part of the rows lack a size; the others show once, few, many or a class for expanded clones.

TGTGCCTGGAGGGGGACAGGACCCCTCAATTCACCCCTCCACTTT	CAWRGTGPLNSPLHF	NA	TRBD1	TRBV30	TRBJ1-6
TGTGCCTGGAGAGGAGGAGGGGGCTACACCTTC	CAWRGGGGYTF	NA	NA	TRBV30	TRBJ1-2
TGTGCCGGAAAGGACAGACCCTCTGGAAACACCATATATTTT	CAGKDRPSGNTIYF	NA	NA	TRBV6-5	TRBJ1-3
TGTGCCAGCAGTACCGGGACAGGTACTAACTATGGCTACACCTTC	CASSTGTGTNYGYTF	NA	TRBD1	TRBV6-5	TRBJ1-2
TGTGCCAGCAGCCCAGGCTACGAGCAGTACTTC	CASSPGYEQYF	NA	NA	TRBV9	TRBJ2-7
TGTGCCAGCAGTTGGGGGGGCGACAATGAGCAGTTCTTC	CASSWGGDNEQFF	NA	NA	TRBV27	TRBJ2-1
TGTGCCACCAGTGATTCCTCGGACAGGATGTCCTATGGCTACACCTTC	CATSDSSDRMSYGYTF	NA	TRBD1	TRBV24-1	TRBJ1-2
TGTGCCAGCAGCTTAGATCACCGGCAGGGCGTGGAGACCCAGTACTTC	CASSLDHRQGVETQYF	NA	NA	TRBV11-2	TRBJ2-5
TGTGCCAGCAGTTACATGGGGGCAGCTAGCAATCAGCCCCAGCATTTT	CASSYMGAASNQPQHF	NA	NA	TRBV6-2/TRBV6-3	TRBJ1-5
TGTGCCAGCAGCCAACGGACAGGGGGGAACACTGAAGCTTTCTTT	CASSQRTGGNTEAFF	few	TRBD1	TRBV7-3	TRBJ1-1
TGTGCCAGCAGCTTCGGGGTAGCGTCGATGAATGAGCAGTTCTTC	CASSFGVASMNEQFF	NA	NA	TRBV5-6	TRBJ2-1
TGTGCCAGTAGTATAGCTCGGGGGATGCGAAGCAATCAGCCCCAGCATTTT	CASSIARGMRSNQPQHF	NA	NA	TRBV19	TRBJ1-5
TGCAGCGTTACTCCTGGGGGCTCCCTCACCGGGGAGCTGTTTTTT	CSVTPGGSLTGELFF	NA	NA	TRBV29-1	TRBJ2-2
TGTGCCAGCAGGATTACAGGGACCTACGAGCAGTACTTC	CASRITGTYEQYF	NA	NA	TRBV7-2	TRBJ2-7
TGTGCCAGCAGCCAAGGTACCCCCCTACTAGCCAAAAACATTCAGTACTTC	CASSQGTPLLAKNIQYF	NA	NA	TRBV3-1/TRBV3-2	TRBJ2-4
TGTGCCAGTAGTATATCGGTTGACCGAGCAGGGCCCCAGCATTTT	CASSISVDRAGPQHF	once	NA	TRBV19	TRBJ1-5
TGTGCCAGCAGTTTTCCGGGGGCAGATACGCAGTATTTT	CASSFPGADTQYF	NA	NA	TRBV27	TRBJ2-3
TGTGCCAGCAGTAGGACAGGCAATCAGCCCCAGCATTTT	CASSRTGNQPQHF	NA	NA	TRBV6-2/TRBV6-3	TRBJ1-5